The T cell receptor beta chain described here comes from a study of cytomegalovirus exposure and HLA in healthy donors. General study points: The authors considered a cluster of highly shared sequence variants likely to be a sequencing artifact.

From germline, CDR1 is KGHSH and CDR2 LQKENI. V lost 4 bases and J lost 4; bases outside the gene matches: 9. This CDR3 has 16 residues. As to this clone: Its specificity is unknown.

PCR employed 60 Vbeta and 13 Jbeta primers. The repertoire was sequenced with immunoSEQ multiplex PCR; TCRdb's copy has only in-frame clones and lacks some. The table includes fewer than 200,000 clones, around 76% detected once. The J gene is TRBJ2-1, the V gene TRBV18, with 8 bases matching TRBD2. The receptor's source is a female donor in good health and CMV-seronegative. Sequenced: PBMCs. The CDR3 spells CASSLKRGGRYNEQFF. The CDR3 DNA reads as TGTGCCAGCTCACTAAAGCGCGGGGGGCGGTACAATGAGCAGTTCTTC. The entire variable domain, with the rest obtained from reference TRBV18 and TRBJ2-1, is as follows: NAGVMQNPRHLVRRRGQEARLRCSPMKGHSHVYWYRQLPEEGLKFMVYLQKENIIDESGMPKERFSAEFPKEGPSILRIQQVVRGDSAAYFCASSLKRGGRYNEQFFGPGTRLTVL.